This T cell receptor (beta chain) was documented in a study of T cell changes during pregnancy in multiple sclerosis. Data came from immunoSEQ multiplex PCR; TCRdb stores just in-frame clones and leaves some out. The repertoire holds around 96,000 clones, with just under 95% as singletons. The germline CDR1 and CDR2 sequences are GTSNPN and SVGIG (reference sequence). The CDR3 loop spans 13 amino acids. Trimming shortened V by 0 bases and J by 3 bases, and 9 bases separated the two germline ends. The material sequenced was peripheral blood, taken in the first trimester of pregnancy. The sequence came from a female donor with multiple sclerosis, enrolled in a pregnancy study. The rearrangement joins TRBV30 to TRBJ2-7; D perhaps matches TRBD1 (5 bases). CDR3 bases: TGTGCCTGGAGTGTGGGGCAGGGCTACGAGCAGTACTTC. Its translation is CAWSVGQGYEQYF.